This T cell receptor (beta chain) was retrieved from a study of cytomegalovirus exposure and HLA in healthy donors. Study outcomes and limitations: Exclusion as indistinguishable affected some V segments, including TRBV6-2 and TRBV6-3. The authors later found TCR association rates varying by HLA locus, with DRB1 most and HLA-C fewest.

Use of 60 Vbeta and 13 Jbeta primers characterized the PCR. The data were produced by immunoSEQ multiplex PCR, yet TCRdb's version contains in-frame clones alone and is incomplete. The data contain roughly 110,000 clones, around 77% of them singletons. In germline, CDR1 is SGHRS, CDR2 YFSETQ. Unmatched junction bases numbered 7, after V lost 3 bases and J lost 7 bases. This CDR3 has 15 residues. A note on this clone: Antigen unknown.

Sequenced: PBMCs. The origin of this receptor is a woman in her 30s in good health and CMV-seropositive. The rearrangement uses TRBV5-1 and TRBJ1-4, with 9 bases identical to TRBD1. The CDR3 nucleotides are TGCGCCAGCAGCTCACAGGGGGCGCTGGGTGAAAAACTGTTTTTT. This sequence encodes CASSSQGALGEKLFF. The complete variable domain, with remaining parts taken from reference TRBV5-1 and TRBJ1-4, reads KAGVTQTPRYLIKTRGQQVTLSCSPISGHRSVSWYQQTPGQGLQFLFEYFSETQRNKGNFPGRFSGRQFSNSRSEMNVSTLELGDSALYLCASSSQGALGEKLFFGSGTQLSVL.